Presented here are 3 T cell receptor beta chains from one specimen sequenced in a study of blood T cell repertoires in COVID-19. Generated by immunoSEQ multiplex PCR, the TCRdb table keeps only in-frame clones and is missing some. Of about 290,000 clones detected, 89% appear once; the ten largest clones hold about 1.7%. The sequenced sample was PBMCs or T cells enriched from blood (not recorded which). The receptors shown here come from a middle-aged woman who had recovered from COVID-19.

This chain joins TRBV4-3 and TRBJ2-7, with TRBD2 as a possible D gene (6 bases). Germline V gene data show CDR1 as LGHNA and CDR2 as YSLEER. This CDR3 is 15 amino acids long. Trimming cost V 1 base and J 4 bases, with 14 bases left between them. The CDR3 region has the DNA TGCGCCAGCAGCCAAGGTCCTAGCGACACATACGAGCAGTACTTC. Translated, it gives CASSQGPSDTYEQYF.

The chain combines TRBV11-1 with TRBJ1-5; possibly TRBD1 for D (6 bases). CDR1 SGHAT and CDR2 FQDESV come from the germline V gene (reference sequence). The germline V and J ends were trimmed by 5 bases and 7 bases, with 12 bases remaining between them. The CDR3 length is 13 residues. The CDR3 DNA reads TGTGCCAGCAGCGGGGGCTTACACCAGCCCCAGCATTTT. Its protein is CASSGGLHQPQHF.

For the CDR3, the DNA is TGTGCCAGCAGTTCGACCGGGACAGGGCAGTCACCCCTCCACTTT. Translation gives CASSSTGTGQSPLHF. The chain combines TRBV6-5 with TRBJ1-6; 9 bases agree with TRBD1. V trimming: 4 bases; J trimming: 10 bases; junction bases outside the gene matches: 8. The germline V gene has CDR1 MNHEY and CDR2 SVGAGI. The CDR3 is made up of 15 amino acids.